Listed here is a single T cell receptor (beta chain). This clone has ten or more counts. The antigen this receptor binds is unknown. The CDR3 goes on 3 residues after the read ends, and that part is filled in from the germline J gene. The sample belongs to a study of T cell clonality in common variable immunodeficiency (dated by TCRdb to 2014 to 2015). Equivalent amounts of genomic DNA from CVID and control samples were used as sequencing input. For every sample, a 60 bp segment covering the rearranged TCRbeta CDR3 region was amplified and then sequenced. The immunoSEQ assay, a bias-corrected multiplex PCR combined with high-throughput sequencing, was used for TCRbeta amplification. The study's processing was this. Every unique nucleotide sequence was considered a clone and was annotated with V, D and J genes, copy number and frequency. Sequences were labeled productive if in frame, and non-productive if out of frame or containing stop codons. Clonality was calculated from Shannon's entropy as previously described. The predicted amino acid sequences of productive clones were used to derive the mean CDR3 Kyte-Doolittle hydropathy. The R hclust function was used to hierarchically cluster scaled V gene usage with Manhattan distance and complete linkage. Sharing of clones by CDR3 amino acid sequence was evaluated by resampling 12 repertoires per group over 100 rounds. The repertoires were screened for approximately 72 published EBV-specific TCRbeta sequences and roughly 250 published CMV-specific TCRbeta sequences. A couple of CVID samples that yielded fewer than 10,000 sequences were excluded from the analysis, so approximately 38 CVID repertoires were retained. TCRdb took over this immuneACCESS table, retaining in-frame rearrangements with V and J assigned. Such tables are incomplete; in checked studies, under half of the missing clones stem from an unresolved V gene, and the remainder is unexplained. V and J calls and clone size come straight from that table; D and trimming were deduced from the DNA. The table for this sample lists some 28,000 clones, none of them counted only once. The ten top clones hold more than 10% of the sample.

What the authors observed across the whole study: TCRbeta clonality was higher in CVID subjects than in healthy controls (t-test p = 0.018), and the increase was most characteristic of about a third of subjects. Correlations between repertoire features and clinical complications were limited by patient heterogeneity within the CVID cohort. Fewer deletions and N-nucleotide insertions were reportedly observed in CVID TCRbeta sequences, and highly modified clones with 13 or more V deletions were reportedly absent from CVID TCRbeta sequences. Fewer TCRbeta clones were shared among CVID subjects than among healthy controls (p < 0.0001). Even though DNA input was equal, the average per sample came to about 81,820 unique sequences for controls compared with some 29,000 for CVID samples. It was noted by the authors that sequencing of the repertoires of T cell subpopulations would be needed to clarify the cause of the increased clonality in CVID.

Both CVID patients and healthy controls were predominantly of Caucasian heritage. Heparinized peripheral whole blood samples of about 4.5 to 8 ml were collected from each donor. Genomic DNA from adults with common variable immune deficiency (CVID) and from healthy adult controls was the source for sequencing TCRbeta CDR3 repertoires. The control group was made up of roughly 22 healthy adult volunteers (about ten male and about twelve female) whose ages ranged from roughly 23 to 70 years, with a mean age of approximately 34. Diluted blood was density-centrifuged over Hypaque 1077 or Ficoll-Paque to isolate peripheral blood mononuclear cells. Genomic DNA was extracted from unsorted mononuclear cells by Qiagen column purification or by a centrifugation-based method. CDR1 and CDR2 were assigned from the germline V gene as KGHSH and LQKENI. Germline trimming amounts to 3 bases on V and 5 bases on J, with 3 as the count of junction bases outside the gene matches. From cysteine to phenylalanine, the CDR3 is 14 amino acids long. Part of the CDR3 DNA is given, 33 bases translated from base 1.

The TCR sequence derives from a person aged 18 to 75 in good health. The sample comprised peripheral blood mononuclear cells. The chain is assembled from TRBV18 and TRBJ2-7; a stretch of 11 junction bases matches TRBD1. The CDR3 bases that were read are TGTGCCAGCTCACCCGGACAGGGGGCCCACGAG. Its protein is CASSPGQGAHE. The entire CDR3 protein reads CASSPGQGAHEQYF.